Below, 11 T cell receptor beta chains from the same sample are listed, as sequenced in a study of regulatory T cells in long-lasting Graves disease. Arm-PCR of CDR3 regions and iRepertoire HTBI primers were used to build TCR beta libraries. Using its own MiXCR run on the multiplex PCR reads, TCRdb lists one record per CDR3 protein. The sample lists about 340,000 distinct CDR3 sequences, 20% seen once, with less than 35% in the top ten. Time point meaning: persistent/refractory GD, antithyroid drugs over 5 years with positive TRAb. PBMC RNA served as the TCR library source. Sequenced here: peripheral blood mononuclear cells (PBMCs), sampled when the disease was refractory, from a patient treated with antithyroid drugs. The receptors were gathered from a female donor with Graves disease.

This clonotype was recorded at least ten times. The V and J genes are TRBV3-1 and TRBJ2-5; D perhaps matches TRBD2 (6 bases). V dropped 4 bases and J dropped 5 bases, with 14 bases sitting between them. Germline V gene lookup returns CDR1 LGHDT and CDR2 YNNKEL (reference sequence). CDR3 length: 14 amino acids. CDR3 sequence: CASSLFAGRETQYF. In nucleotides, the CDR3 is TGTGCCAGCAGCCTGTTCGCGGGACGGGAGACCCAGTACTTC.

This clonotype was observed many times. The rearrangement links TRBV18 to TRBJ1-1; TRBD1 matches at 7 bases. Germline assignment: CDR1 KGHSH and CDR2 LQKENI. The CDR3 spans 15 residues. J gave up 1 base and V 8 bases, and 10 bases lay outside the gene matches. CDR3 in amino acids: CASSPRQGRNTEAFF. In DNA, the CDR3 is TGTGCCAGCAGTCCTCGACAGGGTAGGAACACTGAAGCTTTCTTT.

This clonotype was seen at least ten times. This sequence joins TRBV30 and TRBJ1-6; TRBD1 aligns across 7 bases. There are 13 residues in the CDR3. V dropped 6 bases and J dropped 4; count of bases not matched to a gene: 3. Germline CDR1 GTSNPN, CDR2 SVGIG (reference sequence). Here the CDR3 reads CACRGEYNSPLHF. The CDR3 nucleotides are TGTGCCTGCAGGGGGGAGTATAATTCACCCCTCCACTTT. Together with reference TRBV30 and TRBJ1-6, the CDR3 gives the full variable domain: SQTIHQWPATLVQPVGSPLSLECTVEGTSNPNLYWYRQAAGRGLQLLFYSVGIGQISSEVPQNLSASRPQDRQFILSSKKLLLSDSGFYLCACRGEYNSPLHFGNGTRLTVT.

In its sample, this clonotype was seen many times. The chain employs TRBV29-1 and TRBJ1-1; maybe TRBD1 (6 bases). V lost 1 base to trimming and J lost 0 bases, with 15 bases between them. The CDR3 spans 16 residues. Looked up from germline, CDR1 is SQVTM and CDR2 is ANQGSEA. Here the CDR3 reads CSVEADRLTMNTEAFF. CDR3 DNA sequence: TGCAGCGTTGAAGCCGACAGGCTTACTATGAACACTGAAGCTTTCTTT.

This chain joins TRBV4-1 and TRBJ2-1; 9 bases are a match to TRBD2. Looked up from germline, CDR1 is MGHRA and CDR2 is YSYEKL. Trimming took 0 bases from V and 6 from J; bases not matched to a gene: 6. CDR3 length equals 16 residues. CDR3 loop: CASSQDEASGANEQFF. The CDR3 DNA reads as TGCGCCAGCAGCCAAGATGAGGCTAGCGGGGCCAATGAGCAGTTCTTC.

CDR3 protein: CASSVAAQFNEKLFF. The CDR3 bases are TGTGCCAGCAGCGTAGCTGCCCAGTTTAATGAAAAACTGTTTTTT. The genes are TRBV9 and TRBJ1-4; D not certain. Germline CDR1 is SGDLS and CDR2 is YYNGEE. CDR3 length: 15 amino acids. V was clipped by 0 bases and J by 4 bases, with 10 bases between them.

This clonotype was seen only a few times. V gene TRBV7-3 combines with J gene TRBJ2-7; no definite D call. Trimming removed 5 bases at V and 0 bases at J, with 14 bases between. The CDR3 has 15 residues. The germline V gene has CDR1 SGHTA and CDR2 FQGTGA. The CDR3 region has the DNA TGTGCCAGCAGCCCAATTGCAGGTAGCTCCTACGAGCAGTACTTC. It codes for CASSPIAGSSYEQYF.

This clonotype was recorded at least ten times. The rearrangement uses TRBV5-1 and TRBJ1-1; 9 bases are shared with TRBD1. With V trimmed by 0 bases and J by 6 bases, 6 bases remained unmatched. The CDR3 has 15 amino acids. Per the germline V gene, CDR1 is SGHRS and CDR2 is YFSETQ. The CDR3 region has the DNA TGCGCCAGCAGCTTGGGGGGACAGGGTTTCGCTGAAGCTTTCTTT. As protein: CASSLGGQGFAEAFF.

This clonotype showed up many times. This sequence joins TRBV12-3 or TRBV12-4 and TRBJ2-1, with D hard to call. V lost 6 bases and J 10 bases, leaving 16 bases between the germline ends. The CDR3 covers 13 residues. CDR3: CASSSDQLGEQFF. DNA for the CDR3: TGTGCCAGCAGCTCTGACCAGTTGGGAGAGCAGTTCTTC.

CDR3 coding DNA: TGTGCCAGCAGTATGGGACCCAATGAAAAACTGTTTTTT. Its translation is CASSMGPNEKLFF. The chain combines TRBV6-1 with TRBJ1-4; D may be TRBD1 (5 bases). Trimming took off 5 bases at V and 5 bases at J, with 9 bases between the two ends. The CDR3 totals 13 residues. Germline-derived CDR1 and CDR2 are MNHNS and SASEGT.

This clonotype was seen repeatedly, ten times or more. This chain links TRBV18 with TRBJ1-4, with no clear D. CDR1 is KGHSH and CDR2 is LQKENI in the germline V gene. Trimming pared 2 bases from V and 8 bases from J, leaving 9 bases between. The length of the CDR3 is 13 residues. CDR3: CASSPERAEKLFF. The CDR3 DNA is TGTGCCAGCTCACCAGAGCGGGCGGAAAAACTGTTTTTT.